The T cell receptor (beta chain) described here comes from a study of blood T cells in healthy people across ages. This clonotype has just a few counts. Only one base separates this from a far larger clonotype, so it likely reflects a read error. A sample-barcoded 5' primer and a J-beta primer mix were used in a second PCR of about 7 to 12 cycles. Using its own MiXCR run on the 5' RACE reads, TCRdb lists one record per CDR3 protein. The sample has 600,000 or so distinct CDR3 sequences; less than 35% are singletons. This CDR3 has 13 residues. Per germline, CDR1 SGHTA and CDR2 FQGTGA. Material: blood. V is TRBV7-3 and J is TRBJ2-3; no definite D call. This clonotype was sampled from an elderly woman in good health. CDR3 sequence (DNA): TGTGCCAGCAGCTTAGACGGCACAGATACGCGGTATTTT. It specifies CASSLDGTDTRYF.